This entry concerns a single T cell receptor beta chain. Its matching antigen is unknown. Sequence data for DNA of cultured CD4+ T cells were generated by the Oncomine TCR Beta short-read assay. Investigators isolated genomic DNA from cultured CD4+ T cells. TCRdb fed the PCR reads into MiXCR, producing one record per CDR3 protein. This table has 17,000 or so distinct CDR3 sequences, about 39% appearing once. Treatment described: roughly 10-day PBMC culture with coronavirus spike peptide pools or control peptides (ViraFEST assay). CDR3 length equals 14 residues. V gave up 2 bases and J gave up 6 bases, with 10 bases separating them. The germline gives CDR1 SGHVS, CDR2 FNYEAQ. This entry is derived from a study of vaccination and CD4 T cells after COVID-19. At the level of the study: Overlapping spike peptides served as the stimulus for the cells. These peptides came from SARS-CoV-2 and from the common cold coronaviruses HCoV-NL63, HCoV-OC43 and HCoV-229E. Study outcomes and limitations: Spike mono-reactivity marked 304 of 307 vaccine-specific clones in convalescent patients.

The chain carries TRBV7-6 and TRBJ2-2, with D unresolved. The clonotype comes from a human donor who had recovered from COVID-19. The specimen was CD4+ T cells from blood, cultured in vitro. CDR3 sequence: CASSLPKGPGELFF. CDR3 nucleotides: TGTGCCAGCAGCTTACCAAAGGGCCCCGGGGAGCTGTTTTTT.